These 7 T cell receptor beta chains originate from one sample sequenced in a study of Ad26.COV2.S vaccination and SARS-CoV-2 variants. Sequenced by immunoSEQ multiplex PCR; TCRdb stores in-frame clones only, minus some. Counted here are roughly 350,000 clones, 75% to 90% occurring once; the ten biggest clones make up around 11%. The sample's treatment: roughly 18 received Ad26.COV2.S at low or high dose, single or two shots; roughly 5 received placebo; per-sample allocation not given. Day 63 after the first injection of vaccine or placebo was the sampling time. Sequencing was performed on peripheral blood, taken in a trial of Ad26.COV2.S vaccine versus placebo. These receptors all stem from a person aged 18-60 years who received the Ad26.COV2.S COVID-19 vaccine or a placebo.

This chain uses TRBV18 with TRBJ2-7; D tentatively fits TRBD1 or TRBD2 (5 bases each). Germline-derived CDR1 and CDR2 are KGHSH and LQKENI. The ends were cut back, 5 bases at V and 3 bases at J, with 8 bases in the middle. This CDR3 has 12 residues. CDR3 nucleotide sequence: TGTGCCAGCTCAATTGGGGGCTACGAGCAGTACTTC. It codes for CASSIGGYEQYF.

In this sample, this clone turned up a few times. The CDR3 DNA follows: TGCGCCAGCAGACCACCGGGAGGGCCCTCGAACGAGCAGTACTTC. This codes for CASRPPGGPSNEQYF. The chain joins TRBV5-1 to TRBJ2-7; 8 bases agree with TRBD2. This CDR3 has 15 residues. CDR1 and CDR2 (germline): SGHRS, YFSETQ. V shed 5 bases and J 5 bases; nucleotides not matched to a gene: 12.

As DNA, the CDR3 is TGTGCCAGCAGCCAAGAGATGCCGGATAATTCACCCCTCCACTTT. This sequence encodes CASSQEMPDNSPLHF. The chain couples TRBV3-1 (or the pseudogene TRBV3-2) to TRBJ1-6; D gene unclear. The germline V gene encodes CDR1 LGHDT and CDR2 YNNKEL (reference sequence). Between the trimmed V and J ends, which lost 0 bases and 5 bases, there was a span of 8 bases. The CDR3 is made up of 15 amino acids.

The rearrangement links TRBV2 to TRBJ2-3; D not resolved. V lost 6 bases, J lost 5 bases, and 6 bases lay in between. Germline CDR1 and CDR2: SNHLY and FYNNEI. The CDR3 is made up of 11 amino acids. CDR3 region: CASSRRDTQYF. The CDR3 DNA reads TGTGCCAGCAGCAGAAGAGATACGCAGTATTTT. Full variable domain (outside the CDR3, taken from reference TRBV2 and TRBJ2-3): EPEVTQTPSHQVTQMGQEVILRCVPISNHLYFYWYRQILGQKVEFLVSFYNNEISEKSEIFDDQFSVERPDGSNFTLKIRSTKLEDSAMYFCASSRRDTQYFGPGTRLTVL.

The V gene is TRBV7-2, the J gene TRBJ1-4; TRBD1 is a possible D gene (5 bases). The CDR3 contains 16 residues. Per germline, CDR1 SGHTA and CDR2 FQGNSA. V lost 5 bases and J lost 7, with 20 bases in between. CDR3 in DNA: TGTGCCAGCAGCCCAGTTTTGGGACGAACGGTTGAAAAACTGTTTTTT. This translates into CASSPVLGRTVEKLFF.

The CDR3 here is CASKKGTGIYNEQFF. DNA of the CDR3: TGTGCCAGCAAAAAAGGGACAGGGATCTACAATGAGCAGTTCTTC. This rearrangement joins TRBV7-9 to TRBJ2-1; 9 nucleotides align to TRBD1. The CDR3 loop spans 15 amino acids. Germline V CDR1 and CDR2: SEHNR, FQNEAQ (reference sequence). With 7 bases clipped from V and 3 bases from J, the junction kept 7 bases outside the gene matches.

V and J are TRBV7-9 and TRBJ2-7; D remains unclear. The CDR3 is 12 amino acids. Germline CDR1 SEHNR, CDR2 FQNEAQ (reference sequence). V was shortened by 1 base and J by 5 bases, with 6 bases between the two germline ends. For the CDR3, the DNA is TGTGCCAGCAGCTTAGTAGGGCACGAGCAGTACTTC. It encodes CASSLVGHEQYF.